This T cell receptor beta chain is drawn from a study of T cells in Graves' hyperthyroidism and ophthalmopathy. Broader study findings: The majority of expanded thyroid clonotypes above 0.001 also appeared in blood. Ophthalmopathy was distinguished from stable hyperthyroidism by 13 V-J signatures.

The length of the CDR3 is 13 residues. V lost 3 bases and J 2 bases, leaving 7 bases between the germline ends. Germline V lookup: CDR1 MGHDK, CDR2 SYGVNS. As for this clonotype: Antigen specificity is unknown.

TCR beta CDR3 regions were amplified from RNA. A set of HTBI primers served as the primers for a first-round RT-PCR of the TCR CDR3. TCRdb reprocessed the multiplex PCR reads with MiXCR, giving one entry per CDR3 protein. The sample carries under 650,000 distinct CDR3 sequences, about 17% recorded once. Isolation of PBMCs was performed on approximately 10 ml fresh peripheral blood. V usage is TRBV25-1 and J usage is TRBJ1-2, with D unresolved. Sequences were obtained from blood. The sequence came from a woman in her 30s with Graves' hyperthyroidism. The chain's CDR3 is CASSDGVNYGYTF. Here the CDR3 DNA reads TGTGCCAGCAGTGATGGTGTAAACTATGGCTACACCTTC.